This T cell receptor beta chain was sequenced for a study of control samples from healthy donors and cancer patients. Data came from immunoSEQ multiplex PCR; TCRdb stores just in-frame clones and leaves some out. Among more than 85,000 clones, approximately 90% were seen once, and the ten largest hold 17%. The CDR3 spans 16 residues. V was cut by 3 bases and J by 7 bases, with 19 bases left in between. Germline loops: CDR1 SGHVS, CDR2 FNYEAQ. The chain recombines TRBV7-6 with TRBJ2-1; a weak D match, TRBD2 (5 bases). The sequence derives from a woman aged 45-65 years in good health. Input material: blood. Here the CDR3 reads CASSFQDWGTSNEQFF. The CDR3 DNA sequence: TGTGCCAGCAGCTTCCAGGACTGGGGTACTTCGAATGAGCAGTTCTTC.